These 12 T cell receptor beta chains came from one sample sequenced in a study of blood T cell repertoires in COVID-19. Assay used: immunoSEQ multiplex PCR; TCRdb lists only in-frame clones, some missing. The sample gives 45,000 to 65,000 clones, less than 90% of which show up once; 4.5% to 6% is in the top ten. What was sequenced was peripheral blood. These receptors all come from a man of 80 years or more in a cohort sampled during active COVID-19.

The chain carries TRBV6-5 and TRBJ1-2; the match to TRBD1 covers 7 bases. CDR3 length equals 14 residues. With 2 bases clipped from V and 8 bases from J, the junction kept 8 bases outside the gene matches. CDR1 MNHEY and CDR2 SVGAGI come from the germline V gene. This CDR3 is CASSYRNRGLGYTF. In DNA, the CDR3 is TGTGCCAGCAGTTACCGGAACAGGGGATTAGGCTACACCTTC.

The chain joins TRBV7-2 to TRBJ2-2; tentative D call: TRBD1 (5 bases). The CDR3 sequence is 15 residues long. Germline CDR1 reads SGHTA; CDR2 reads FQGNSA. V was clipped by 0 bases and J by 1 base, with 6 bases between them. CDR3 nucleotide sequence: TGTGCCAGCAGCTTAGCGGGGCAGAACACCGGGGAGCTGTTTTTT. Translated, it gives CASSLAGQNTGELFF.

This clone was seen just once. The chain combines TRBV29-1 with TRBJ2-1; possibly TRBD1 for D (6 bases). The CDR3 spans 15 residues. V was trimmed by 6 bases and J by 7 bases, leaving 22 bases between them. Looked up from germline, CDR1 is SQVTM and CDR2 is ANQGSEA. The DNA for the CDR3 is TGCAGCGTCCAAGGGCGGTCAGGGGTTAGGAATGAGCAGTTCTTC. Encoded protein: CSVQGRSGVRNEQFF.

The chain recombines TRBV5-8 with TRBJ2-1; 7 nucleotides match TRBD1. The ends lost 0 bases at V and 6 bases at J; junction bases unmatched: 6. CDR3 size: 15 residues. Germline V gene lookup returns CDR1 SGHTS and CDR2 YDEGEE. CDR3 DNA sequence: TGTGCCAGCAGCTTGGTTTTATCAGGGGGCAATGAGCAGTTCTTC. It specifies CASSLVLSGGNEQFF.

DNA of the CDR3: TGTGCCAGCAGTTCCACCGGGATCTATGGCTACACCTTC. It yields the protein CASSSTGIYGYTF. The chain carries TRBV12-3 or TRBV12-4 and TRBJ1-2; D is ambiguous. CDR3 size: 13 residues. V was cut by 4 bases and J by 4 bases, with 10 bases left in between.

This chain links TRBV5-1 with TRBJ2-1; 11 bases match TRBD2. Germline V gene sequence: CDR1 SGHRS, CDR2 YFSETQ. J lost 6 bases, V lost 0 bases, and 8 bases had no gene match. The length of the CDR3 is 17 residues. The CDR3 is CASSLAGASGRRNEQFF. CDR3 coding DNA: TGCGCCAGCAGCTTGGCCGGGGCTAGCGGGAGGCGCAATGAGCAGTTCTTC.

V gene TRBV30 combines with J gene TRBJ1-4; tentative D call: TRBD1 (6 bases). From germline, CDR1 is GTSNPN and CDR2 SVGIG (reference sequence). This CDR3 has 15 residues. V gave up 0 bases and J gave up 9 bases, with 17 bases separating them. CDR3 sequence reads: CAWSVRGGAPKKLFF. The DNA of the CDR3 is TGTGCCTGGAGTGTGCGGGGGGGGGCGCCGAAAAAACTGTTTTTT. The full variable domain, in which reference TRBV30 and TRBJ1-4 provide the parts outside the CDR3, is SQTIHQWPATLVQPVGSPLSLECTVEGTSNPNLYWYRQAAGRGLQLLFYSVGIGQISSEVPQNLSASRPQDRQFILSSKKLLLSDSGFYLCAWSVRGGAPKKLFFGSGTQLSVL.

This chain joins TRBV19 and TRBJ2-2; possible D gene TRBD2, 5 bases. V lost 5 bases to trimming and J lost 4 bases, with 11 bases between them. CDR1 and CDR2 (germline): LNHDA, SQIVND (reference sequence). The CDR3 has 14 residues. For the CDR3, the DNA is TGTGCCAGTAGTGTCGCGAGGGTCACCGGGGAGCTGTTTTTT. It specifies CASSVARVTGELFF.

The J gene is TRBJ2-5, the V gene TRBV12-5, with 11 positions matching TRBD1. The CDR3 contains 18 residues. V lost 5 bases to trimming and J lost 0 bases; unmatched junction nucleotides: 11. Germline lookup yields CDR1 LGHNT and CDR2 FRNRAP. The CDR3 nucleotides are TGTGCTAGTGGTGTGGCCGGGACAGGGGGTGGATACCAAGAGACCCAGTACTTC. This codes for CASGVAGTGGGYQETQYF.

The chain recombines TRBV4-2 with TRBJ1-3; no clear D. V lost 0 bases to trimming and J lost 1 base, with 7 bases between them. Germline CDR1 is LGHNA and CDR2 is YNFKEQ. This CDR3 is 15 amino acids long. The CDR3 DNA follows: TGTGCCAGCAGCCAAGAATTGGCATCTGGAAACACCATATATTTT. It yields the protein CASSQELASGNTIYF.

The rearrangement joins TRBV5-1 to TRBJ1-4, with TRBD1 identical over 7 bases. Germline V gives CDR1 SGHRS, CDR2 YFSETQ. CDR3 length: 15 residues. The V and J ends lost 2 bases and 4 bases, in that order; junction bases with no gene match: 5. The CDR3 DNA follows: TGCGCCAGCAGCTTAATGGGACAGATTAATGAAAAACTGTTTTTT. Translation: CASSLMGQINEKLFF. The complete variable domain, with remaining parts taken from reference TRBV5-1 and TRBJ1-4, reads KAGVTQTPRYLIKTRGQQVTLSCSPISGHRSVSWYQQTPGQGLQFLFEYFSETQRNKGNFPGRFSGRQFSNSRSEMNVSTLELGDSALYLCASSLMGQINEKLFFGSGTQLSVL.

On this clone itself: Other DNA variants within this sample encode the same CDR3. The V gene is TRBV9, the J gene TRBJ2-7; 7 bases are a match to TRBD1. V gave up 4 bases and J gave up 2 bases; unmatched junction bases: 3. Germline V gives CDR1 SGDLS, CDR2 YYNGEE. This CDR3 has 13 amino acids. The CDR3 DNA reads TGTGCCAGCAGCCCGGGACAGACCTACGAGCAGTACTTC. It translates to CASSPGQTYEQYF. The whole variable domain, remainder taken from reference TRBV9 and TRBJ2-7, is DSGVTQTPKHLITATGQRVTLRCSPRSGDLSVYWYQQSLDQGLQFLIQYYNGEERAKGNILERFSAQQFPDLHSELNLSSLELGDSALYFCASSPGQTYEQYFGPGTRLTVT.